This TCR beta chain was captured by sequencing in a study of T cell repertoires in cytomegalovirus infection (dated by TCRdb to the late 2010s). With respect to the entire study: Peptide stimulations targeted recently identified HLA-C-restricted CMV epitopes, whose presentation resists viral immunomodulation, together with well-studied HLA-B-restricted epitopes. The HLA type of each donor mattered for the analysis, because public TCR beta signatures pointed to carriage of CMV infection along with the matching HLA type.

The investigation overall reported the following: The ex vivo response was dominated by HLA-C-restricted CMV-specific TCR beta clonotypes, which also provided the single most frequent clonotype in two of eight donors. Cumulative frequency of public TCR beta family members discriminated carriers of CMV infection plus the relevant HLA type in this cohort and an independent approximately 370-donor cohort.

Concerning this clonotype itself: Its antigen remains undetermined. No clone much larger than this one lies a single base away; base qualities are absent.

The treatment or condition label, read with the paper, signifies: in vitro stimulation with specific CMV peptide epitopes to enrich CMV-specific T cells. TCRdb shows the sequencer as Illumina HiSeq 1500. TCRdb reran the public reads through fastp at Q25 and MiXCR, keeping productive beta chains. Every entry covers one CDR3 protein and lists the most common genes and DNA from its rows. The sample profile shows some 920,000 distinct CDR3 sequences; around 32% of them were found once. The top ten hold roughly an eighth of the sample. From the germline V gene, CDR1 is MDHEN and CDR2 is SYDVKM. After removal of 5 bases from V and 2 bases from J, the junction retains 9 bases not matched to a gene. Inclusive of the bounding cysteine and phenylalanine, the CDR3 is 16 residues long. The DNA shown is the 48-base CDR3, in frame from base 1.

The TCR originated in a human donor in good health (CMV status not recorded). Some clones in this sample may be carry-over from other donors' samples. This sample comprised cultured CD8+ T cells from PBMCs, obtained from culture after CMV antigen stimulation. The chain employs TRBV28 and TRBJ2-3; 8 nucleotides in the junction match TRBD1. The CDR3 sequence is CASSPGRDRTTDTQYF. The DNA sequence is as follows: TGTGCCAGCAGTCCGGGCCGGGACAGGACCACAGATACGCAGTATTTT. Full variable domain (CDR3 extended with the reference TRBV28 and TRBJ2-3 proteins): DVKVTQSSRYLVKRTGEKVFLECVQDMDHENMFWYRQDPGLGLRLIYFSYDVKMKEKGDIPEGYSVSREKKERFSLILESASTNQTSMYLCASSPGRDRTTDTQYFGPGTRLTVL.